This T cell receptor beta chain was found in a study of Graves' ophthalmopathy and Graves' hyperthyroidism. About the study: Hyperthyroidism qualified as stable when ophthalmopathy did not develop within 18 months of follow-up.

Turning to this clonotype: Its target is unknown.

Per germline, CDR1 SQVTM and CDR2 ANQGSEA. Trimming took 6 bases from V and 0 from J; bases not matched to a gene: 5. The CDR3 loop spans 14 amino acids. The sequenced template was RNA, covering the TCR beta CDR3 region. The first-round RT-PCR employed HTBI primers together with the Qiagen OneStep RT-PCR kit. A multiplex PCR was then performed as the second round. TCRdb analysed the multiplex PCR reads with MiXCR anew, one entry per CDR3 protein. Altogether roughly 1.1 million distinct CDR3 sequences are present, 35% to 40% being singletons, with the ten largest covering roughly 10%. Study conclusions and caveats: Ophthalmopathy progression was predicted with under 71% sensitivity and about 72% specificity.

The sequenced sample was peripheral blood or thyroid tissue (not recorded which). This sequence was found in an adult man with Graves' hyperthyroidism. The V gene is TRBV29-1, the J gene TRBJ1-3, with TRBD1 identical over 7 bases. CDR3 nucleotide sequence: TGCAGCGTCAAACAGGGGACCTCTGGAAACACCATATATTTT. As protein: CSVKQGTSGNTIYF.